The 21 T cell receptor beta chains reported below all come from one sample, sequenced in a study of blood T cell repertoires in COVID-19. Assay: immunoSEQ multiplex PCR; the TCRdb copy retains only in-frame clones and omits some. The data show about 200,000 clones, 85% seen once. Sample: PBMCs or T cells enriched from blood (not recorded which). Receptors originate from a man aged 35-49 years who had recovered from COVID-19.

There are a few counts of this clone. This CDR3 is CASSLEATRQGNGYTF. CDR3 nucleotide sequence: TGTGCCAGCAGTTTAGAGGCGACGAGACAGGGGAATGGCTACACCTTC. The gene calls are TRBV28 and TRBJ1-2; 8 bases align to TRBD1. Germline CDR1 MDHEN, CDR2 SYDVKM. J lost 6 bases, V lost 2 bases, and 11 bases had no gene match. The CDR3 is 16 residues long.

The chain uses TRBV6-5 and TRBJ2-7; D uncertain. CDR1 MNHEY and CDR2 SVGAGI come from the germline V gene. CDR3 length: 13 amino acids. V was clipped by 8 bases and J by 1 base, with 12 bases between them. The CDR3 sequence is CASSSATSYEQYF. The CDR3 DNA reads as TGTGCCAGCTCCAGCGCCACTTCCTACGAGCAGTACTTC.

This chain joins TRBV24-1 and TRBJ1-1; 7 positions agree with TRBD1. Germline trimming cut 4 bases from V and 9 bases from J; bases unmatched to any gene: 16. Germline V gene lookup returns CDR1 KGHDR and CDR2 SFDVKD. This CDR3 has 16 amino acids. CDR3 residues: CATSDPSDRYPSQAFF. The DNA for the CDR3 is TGTGCCACCAGTGACCCCTCGGACAGGTACCCCTCACAAGCTTTCTTT.

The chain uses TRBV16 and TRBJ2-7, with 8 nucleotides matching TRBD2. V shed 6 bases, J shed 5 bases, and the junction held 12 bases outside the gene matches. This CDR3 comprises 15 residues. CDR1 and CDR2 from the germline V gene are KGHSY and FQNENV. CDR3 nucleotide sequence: TGTGCCAGCAGGCGTTGGCTGGAAGCGGGAGACGAGCAGTACTTC. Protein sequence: CASRRWLEAGDEQYF.

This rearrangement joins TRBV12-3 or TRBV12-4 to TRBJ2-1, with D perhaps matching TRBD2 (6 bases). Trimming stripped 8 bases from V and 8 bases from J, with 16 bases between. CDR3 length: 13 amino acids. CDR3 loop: CASDQGLGHEQFF. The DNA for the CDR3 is TGTGCCAGCGATCAGGGACTCGGACATGAGCAGTTCTTC.

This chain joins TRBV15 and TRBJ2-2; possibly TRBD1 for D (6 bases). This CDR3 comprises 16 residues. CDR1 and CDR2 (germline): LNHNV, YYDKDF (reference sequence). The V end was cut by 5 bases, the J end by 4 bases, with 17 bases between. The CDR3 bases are TGTGCCACCAGCGGTACTTTGGGGGCGCCCACCGGGGAGCTGTTTTTT. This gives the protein CATSGTLGAPTGELFF.

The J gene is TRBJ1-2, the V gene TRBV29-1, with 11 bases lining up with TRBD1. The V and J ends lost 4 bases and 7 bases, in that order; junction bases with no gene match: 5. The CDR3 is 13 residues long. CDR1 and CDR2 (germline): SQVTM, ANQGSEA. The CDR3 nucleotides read TGCAGCGTTGGGACAGGGGGCGTATCTGGCTACACCTTC. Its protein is CSVGTGGVSGYTF.

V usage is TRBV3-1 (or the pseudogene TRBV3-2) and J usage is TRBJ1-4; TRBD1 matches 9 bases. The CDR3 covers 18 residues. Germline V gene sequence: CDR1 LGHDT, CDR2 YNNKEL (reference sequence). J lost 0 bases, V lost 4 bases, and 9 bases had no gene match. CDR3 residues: CASSPLGTGFATNEKLFF. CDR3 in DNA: TGTGCCAGCAGCCCCCTTGGGACAGGGTTTGCAACTAATGAAAAACTGTTTTTT.

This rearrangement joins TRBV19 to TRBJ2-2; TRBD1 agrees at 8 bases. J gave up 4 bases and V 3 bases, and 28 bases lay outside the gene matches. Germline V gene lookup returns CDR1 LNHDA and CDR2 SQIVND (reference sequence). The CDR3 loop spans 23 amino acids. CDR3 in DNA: TGTGCCAGTAGTATTACCCCCATGGGGGCAGGGGGCAATAGCGGAAGACTCACCGGGGAGCTGTTTTTT. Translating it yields CASSITPMGAGGNSGRLTGELFF.

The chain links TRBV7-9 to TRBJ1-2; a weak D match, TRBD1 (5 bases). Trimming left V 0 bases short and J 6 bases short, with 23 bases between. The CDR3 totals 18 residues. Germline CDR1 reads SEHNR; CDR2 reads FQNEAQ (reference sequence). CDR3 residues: CASSLASTLFRDSDGYTF. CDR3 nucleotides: TGTGCCAGCAGCTTAGCGTCGACGCTATTCCGAGACAGCGATGGCTACACCTTC.

DNA of the CDR3: TGCAGCGTTGACAGGGGTTTAGGTGAAGCTTTCTTT. Translated: CSVDRGLGEAFF. The rearrangement links TRBV29-1 to TRBJ1-1; TRBD1 might be the D (6 bases). V was trimmed by 3 bases and J by 7 bases, leaving 12 bases between them. The CDR3 spans 12 residues. Germline CDR1 SQVTM, CDR2 ANQGSEA.

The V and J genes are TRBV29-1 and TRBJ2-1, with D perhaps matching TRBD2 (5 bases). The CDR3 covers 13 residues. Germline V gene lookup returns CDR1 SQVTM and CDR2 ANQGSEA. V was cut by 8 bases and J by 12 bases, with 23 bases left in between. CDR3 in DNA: TGCAGCACCGGGGTTACGGGCGGAAAGGTGCAGTTCTTC. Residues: CSTGVTGGKVQFF.

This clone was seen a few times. This CDR3 reads CASSRLVGPSYEQYF. In DNA form, the CDR3 reads TGCGCCAGCAGCCGCCTAGTGGGGCCCTCCTACGAGCAGTACTTC. The rearrangement joins TRBV5-1 to TRBJ2-7, with a weak D call TRBD1 (5 bases). The CDR3 totals 15 residues. Germline CDR1 is SGHRS and CDR2 is YFSETQ. The V and J ends lost 4 bases and 0 bases respectively, with 14 bases between them.

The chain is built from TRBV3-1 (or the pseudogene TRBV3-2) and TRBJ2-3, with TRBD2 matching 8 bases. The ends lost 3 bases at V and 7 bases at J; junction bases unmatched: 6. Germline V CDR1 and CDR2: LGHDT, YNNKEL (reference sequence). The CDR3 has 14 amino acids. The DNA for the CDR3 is TGTGCCAGCAGCCACAGCGGGAGTAGGTATACGCAGTATTTT. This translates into CASSHSGSRYTQYF.

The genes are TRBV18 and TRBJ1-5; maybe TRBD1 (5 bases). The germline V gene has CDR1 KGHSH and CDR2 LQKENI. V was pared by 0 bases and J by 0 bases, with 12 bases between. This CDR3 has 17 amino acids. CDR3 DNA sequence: TGTGCCAGCTCACCACCGATGTCCAGGGATAGCAATCAGCCCCAGCATTTT. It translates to CASSPPMSRDSNQPQHF.

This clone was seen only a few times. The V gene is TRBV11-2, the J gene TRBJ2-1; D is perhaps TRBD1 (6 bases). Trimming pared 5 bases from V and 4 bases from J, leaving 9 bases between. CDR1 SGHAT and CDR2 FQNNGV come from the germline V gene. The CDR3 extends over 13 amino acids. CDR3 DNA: TGTGCCAGCAGCCCCACAGGGTACAATGAGCAGTTCTTC. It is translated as CASSPTGYNEQFF.

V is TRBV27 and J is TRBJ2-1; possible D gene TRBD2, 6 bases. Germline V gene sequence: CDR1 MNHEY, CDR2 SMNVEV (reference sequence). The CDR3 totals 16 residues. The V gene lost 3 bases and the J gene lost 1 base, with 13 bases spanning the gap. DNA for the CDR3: TGTGCCAGCAGTTTCATCGGAGGGTCTTCCTACAATGAGCAGTTCTTC. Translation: CASSFIGGSSYNEQFF.

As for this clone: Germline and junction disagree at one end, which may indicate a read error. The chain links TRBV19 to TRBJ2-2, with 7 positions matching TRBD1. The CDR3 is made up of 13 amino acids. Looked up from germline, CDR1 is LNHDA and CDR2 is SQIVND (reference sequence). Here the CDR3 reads CAGRQGPTGELFF. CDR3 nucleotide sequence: TGTGCCGGTAGACAGGGCCCCACCGGGGAGCTGTTTTTT.

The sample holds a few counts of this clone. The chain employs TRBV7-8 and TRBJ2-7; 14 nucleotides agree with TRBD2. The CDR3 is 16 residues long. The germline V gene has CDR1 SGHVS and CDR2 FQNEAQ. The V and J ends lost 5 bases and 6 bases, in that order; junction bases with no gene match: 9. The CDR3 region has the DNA TGTGCCAGCAGCCCAGGGACTAGCGGGAGCCCCCTCGAGCAGTACTTC. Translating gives CASSPGTSGSPLEQYF.

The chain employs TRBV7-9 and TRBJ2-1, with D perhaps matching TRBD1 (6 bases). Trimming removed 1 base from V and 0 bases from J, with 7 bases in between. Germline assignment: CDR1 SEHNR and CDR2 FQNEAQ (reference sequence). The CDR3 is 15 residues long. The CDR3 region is CASSLGQASYNEQFF. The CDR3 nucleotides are TGTGCCAGCAGCTTAGGACAGGCCTCCTACAATGAGCAGTTCTTC. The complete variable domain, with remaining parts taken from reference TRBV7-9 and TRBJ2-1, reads DTGVSQNPRHKITKRGQNVTFRCDPISEHNRLYWYRQTLGQGPEFLTYFQNEAQLEKSRLLSDRFSAERPKGSFSTLEIQRTEQGDSAMYLCASSLGQASYNEQFFGPGTRLTVL.

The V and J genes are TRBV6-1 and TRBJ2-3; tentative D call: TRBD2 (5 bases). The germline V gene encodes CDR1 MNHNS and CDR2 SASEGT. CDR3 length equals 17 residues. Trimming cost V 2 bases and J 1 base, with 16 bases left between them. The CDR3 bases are TGTGCCAGCAGTGAATCGATACTAGTAAGGGGCACAGATACGCAGTATTTT. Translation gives CASSESILVRGTDTQYF.